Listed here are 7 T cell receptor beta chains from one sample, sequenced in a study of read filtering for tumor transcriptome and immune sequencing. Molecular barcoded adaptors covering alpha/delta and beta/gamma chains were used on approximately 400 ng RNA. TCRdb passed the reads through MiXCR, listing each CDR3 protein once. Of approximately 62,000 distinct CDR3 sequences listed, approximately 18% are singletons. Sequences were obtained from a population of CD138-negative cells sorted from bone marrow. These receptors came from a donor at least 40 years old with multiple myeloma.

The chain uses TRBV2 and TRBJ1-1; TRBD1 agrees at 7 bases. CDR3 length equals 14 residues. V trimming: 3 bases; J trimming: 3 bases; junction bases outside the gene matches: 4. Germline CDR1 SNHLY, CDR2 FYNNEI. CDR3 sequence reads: CASSDRGNYTEAFF. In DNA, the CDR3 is TGTGCCAGCAGTGACAGGGGGAATTACACTGAAGCTTTCTTT.

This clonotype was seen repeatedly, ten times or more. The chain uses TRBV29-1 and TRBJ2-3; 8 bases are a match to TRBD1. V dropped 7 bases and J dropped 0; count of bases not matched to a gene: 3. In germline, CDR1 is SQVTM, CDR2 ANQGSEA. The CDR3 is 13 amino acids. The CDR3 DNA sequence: TGCAGCGCGGGACAGGTTAGCACAGATACGCAGTATTTT. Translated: CSAGQVSTDTQYF.

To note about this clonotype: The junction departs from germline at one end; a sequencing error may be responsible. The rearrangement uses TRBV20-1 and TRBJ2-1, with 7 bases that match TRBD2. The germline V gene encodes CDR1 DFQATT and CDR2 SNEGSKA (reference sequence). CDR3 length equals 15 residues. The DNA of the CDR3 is TGCAGTGCTAGACCCAGGTCAGCGGGGAGAGATGATCAGTTCTTC. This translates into CSARPRSAGRDDQFF.

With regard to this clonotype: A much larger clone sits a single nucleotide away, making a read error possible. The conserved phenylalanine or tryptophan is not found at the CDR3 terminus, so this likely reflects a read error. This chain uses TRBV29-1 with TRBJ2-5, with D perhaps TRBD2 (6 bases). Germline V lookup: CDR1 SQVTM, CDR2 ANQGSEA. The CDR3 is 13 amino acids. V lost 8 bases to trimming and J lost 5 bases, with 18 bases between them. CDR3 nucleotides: TGCAGCTTTTACGGAGGAGGGAGCGAGACCCAGTACTCC. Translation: CSFYGGGSETQYS.

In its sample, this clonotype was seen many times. The CDR3 sequence: CASSLAGSSYNEQFF. CDR3 nucleotide sequence: TGTGCCAGCAGCCTAGCGGGGAGCTCCTACAATGAGCAGTTCTTC. V is TRBV9 and J is TRBJ2-1; 9 bases agree with TRBD2. V dropped 4 bases and J dropped 0; count of bases not matched to a gene: 2. The germline V gene has CDR1 SGDLS and CDR2 YYNGEE. The CDR3 loop spans 15 amino acids.

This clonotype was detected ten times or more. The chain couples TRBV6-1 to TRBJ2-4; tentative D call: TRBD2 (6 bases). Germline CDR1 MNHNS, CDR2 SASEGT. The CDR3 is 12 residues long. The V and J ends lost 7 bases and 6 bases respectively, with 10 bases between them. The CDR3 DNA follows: TGTGCCAGCAAGGGAGGACCAAACATTCAGTACTTC. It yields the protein CASKGGPNIQYF.

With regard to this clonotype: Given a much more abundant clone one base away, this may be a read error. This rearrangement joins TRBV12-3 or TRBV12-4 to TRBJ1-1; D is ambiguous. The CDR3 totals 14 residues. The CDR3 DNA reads TGTGCCAGCACCGAGGGAGGGATGTTAACTGAAGCTCTCTTT. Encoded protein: CASTEGGMLTEALF.